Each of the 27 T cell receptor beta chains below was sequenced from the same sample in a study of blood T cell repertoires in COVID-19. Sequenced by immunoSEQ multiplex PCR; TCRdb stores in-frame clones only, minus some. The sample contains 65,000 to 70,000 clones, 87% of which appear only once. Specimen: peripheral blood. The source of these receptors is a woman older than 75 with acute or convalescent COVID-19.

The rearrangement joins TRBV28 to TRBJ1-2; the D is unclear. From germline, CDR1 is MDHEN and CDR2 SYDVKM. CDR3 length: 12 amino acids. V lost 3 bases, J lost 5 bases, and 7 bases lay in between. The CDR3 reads CASSFSEYGYTF. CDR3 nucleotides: TGTGCCAGCAGTTTTTCGGAGTATGGCTACACCTTC.

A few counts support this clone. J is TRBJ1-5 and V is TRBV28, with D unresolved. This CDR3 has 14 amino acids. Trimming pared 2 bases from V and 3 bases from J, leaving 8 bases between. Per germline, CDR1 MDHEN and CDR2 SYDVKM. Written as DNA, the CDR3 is TGTGCCAGCAGTTTACGAGGCTTCAATCAGCCCCAGCATTTT. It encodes CASSLRGFNQPQHF.

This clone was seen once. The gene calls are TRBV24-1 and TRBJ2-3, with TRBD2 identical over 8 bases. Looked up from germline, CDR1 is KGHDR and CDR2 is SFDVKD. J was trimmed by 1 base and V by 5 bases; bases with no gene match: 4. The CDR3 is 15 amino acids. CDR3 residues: CATSVTGRGTDTQYF. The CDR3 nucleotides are TGTGCCACCAGTGTTACCGGGAGGGGCACAGATACGCAGTATTTT.

DNA of the CDR3: TGTGCCAGCAGCGCCGGGACAGGGGACGCAGATACGCAGTATTTT. Protein sequence: CASSAGTGDADTQYF. The V and J genes are TRBV6-4 and TRBJ2-3; the match to TRBD1 covers 10 bases. V shed 6 bases and J 4 bases; nucleotides not matched to a gene: 7. The CDR3 totals 15 residues. Germline lookup yields CDR1 MRHNA and CDR2 SNTAGT.

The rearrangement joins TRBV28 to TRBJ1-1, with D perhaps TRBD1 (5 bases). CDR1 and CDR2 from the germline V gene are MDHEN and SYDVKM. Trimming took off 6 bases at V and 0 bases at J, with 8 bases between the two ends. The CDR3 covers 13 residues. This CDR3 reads CASRGRVNTEAFF. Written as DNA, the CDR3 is TGTGCCAGCAGGGGGCGTGTGAACACTGAAGCTTTCTTT. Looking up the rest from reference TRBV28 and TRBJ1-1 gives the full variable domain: DVKVTQSSRYLVKRTGEKVFLECVQDMDHENMFWYRQDPGLGLRLIYFSYDVKMKEKGDIPEGYSVSREKKERFSLILESASTNQTSMYLCASRGRVNTEAFFGQGTRLTVV.

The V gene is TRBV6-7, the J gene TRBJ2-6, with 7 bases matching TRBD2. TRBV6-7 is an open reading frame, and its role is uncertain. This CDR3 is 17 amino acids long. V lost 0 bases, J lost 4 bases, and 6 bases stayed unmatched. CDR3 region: CASSYSAGNSGANVLTF. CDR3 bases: TGTGCCAGCAGTTACTCAGCGGGGAATTCGGGGGCCAACGTCCTGACTTTC.

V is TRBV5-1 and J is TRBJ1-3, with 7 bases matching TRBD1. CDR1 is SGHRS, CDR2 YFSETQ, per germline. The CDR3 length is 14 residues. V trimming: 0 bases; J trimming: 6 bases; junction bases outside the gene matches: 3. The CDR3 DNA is TGCGCCAGCAGCTTGGGGGACAGTTTAAACACCATATATTTT. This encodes CASSLGDSLNTIYF.

CDR3 in amino acids: CASNGGVYEQYF. For the CDR3, the DNA is TGTGCCAGCAATGGGGGGGTCTACGAGCAGTACTTC. This sequence joins TRBV6-5 and TRBJ2-7; TRBD2 agrees at 7 bases. The CDR3 spans 12 residues. The germline V gene has CDR1 MNHEY and CDR2 SVGAGI. After removal of 7 bases from V and 3 bases from J, the junction contained 3 bases not matched to a gene.

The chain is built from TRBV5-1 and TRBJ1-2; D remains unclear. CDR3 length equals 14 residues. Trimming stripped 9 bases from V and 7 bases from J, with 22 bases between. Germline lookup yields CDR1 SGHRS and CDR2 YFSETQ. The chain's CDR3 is CAKTGRTNEGGYTF. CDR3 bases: TGCGCCAAAACGGGAAGGACCAATGAGGGTGGCTACACCTTC.

The CDR3 nucleotides read TGCGCCAGCAGCTTCTTAGCGGGGGGAGAGACCCAGTACTTC. Translation: CASSFLAGGETQYF. The chain uses TRBV5-1 and TRBJ2-5, with 10 bases fitting TRBD2. CDR1 is SGHRS and CDR2 is YFSETQ in the germline V gene. The CDR3 contains 14 residues. V gave up 2 bases and J gave up 4 bases; unmatched junction bases: 2.

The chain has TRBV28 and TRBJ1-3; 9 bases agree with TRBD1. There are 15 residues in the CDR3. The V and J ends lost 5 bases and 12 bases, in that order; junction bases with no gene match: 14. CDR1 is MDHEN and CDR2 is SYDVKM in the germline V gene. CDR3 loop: CASSPAGTGFQGIYF. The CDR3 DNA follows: TGTGCCAGCAGTCCAGCCGGGACAGGGTTTCAGGGCATATATTTT.

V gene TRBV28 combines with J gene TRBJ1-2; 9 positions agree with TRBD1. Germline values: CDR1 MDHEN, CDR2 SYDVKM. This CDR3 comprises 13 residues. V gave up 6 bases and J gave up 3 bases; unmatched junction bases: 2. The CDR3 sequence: CASSRTGDYGYTF. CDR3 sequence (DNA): TGTGCCAGCAGCCGGACAGGGGACTATGGCTACACCTTC.

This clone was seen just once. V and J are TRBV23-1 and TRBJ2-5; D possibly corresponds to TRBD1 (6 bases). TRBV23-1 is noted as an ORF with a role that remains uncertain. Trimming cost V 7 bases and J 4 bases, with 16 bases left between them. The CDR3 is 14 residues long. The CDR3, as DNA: TGCGCCAGCAACCCTCGTGGACAGAGAGAGACCCAGTACTTC. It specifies CASNPRGQRETQYF.

CDR3 in amino acids: CASSVVTGGTGELFF. The CDR3 nucleotides are TGTGCCAGCAGCGTAGTTACAGGGGGGACCGGGGAGCTGTTTTTT. The rearrangement joins TRBV9 to TRBJ2-2, with 8 bases lining up with TRBD1. In germline, CDR1 is SGDLS, CDR2 YYNGEE. With 0 bases clipped from V and 5 bases from J, the junction kept 3 bases outside the gene matches. The CDR3 runs to 15 residues.

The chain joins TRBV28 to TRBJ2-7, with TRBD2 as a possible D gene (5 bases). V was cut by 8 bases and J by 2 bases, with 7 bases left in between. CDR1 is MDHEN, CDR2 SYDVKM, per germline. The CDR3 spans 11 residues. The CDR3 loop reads CASRRAYEQYF. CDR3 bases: TGTGCCAGCCGGCGGGCCTACGAGCAGTACTTC. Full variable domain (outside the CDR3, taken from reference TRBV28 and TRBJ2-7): DVKVTQSSRYLVKRTGEKVFLECVQDMDHENMFWYRQDPGLGLRLIYFSYDVKMKEKGDIPEGYSVSREKKERFSLILESASTNQTSMYLCASRRAYEQYFGPGTRLTVT.

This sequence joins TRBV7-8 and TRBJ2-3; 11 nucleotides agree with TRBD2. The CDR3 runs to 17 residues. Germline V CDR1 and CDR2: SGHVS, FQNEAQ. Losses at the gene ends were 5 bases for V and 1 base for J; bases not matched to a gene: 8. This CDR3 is CASSLGLAGGGTDTQYF. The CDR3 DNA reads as TGTGCCAGCAGCCTGGGGCTAGCGGGGGGAGGCACAGATACGCAGTATTTT.

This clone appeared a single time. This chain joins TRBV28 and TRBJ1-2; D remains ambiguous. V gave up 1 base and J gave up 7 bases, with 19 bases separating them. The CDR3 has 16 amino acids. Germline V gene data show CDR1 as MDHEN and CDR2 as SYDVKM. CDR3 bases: TGTGCCAGCAGTTTATCGAGGCGCGTCGGGGTGGGTGGCTACACCTTC. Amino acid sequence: CASSLSRRVGVGGYTF.

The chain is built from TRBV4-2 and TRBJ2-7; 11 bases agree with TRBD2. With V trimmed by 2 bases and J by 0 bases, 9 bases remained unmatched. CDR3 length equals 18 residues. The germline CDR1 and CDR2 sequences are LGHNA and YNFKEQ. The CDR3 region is CASSQSAIAGGSSYEQYF. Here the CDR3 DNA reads TGTGCCAGCAGCCAAAGCGCCATAGCGGGAGGGTCCTCCTACGAGCAGTACTTC.

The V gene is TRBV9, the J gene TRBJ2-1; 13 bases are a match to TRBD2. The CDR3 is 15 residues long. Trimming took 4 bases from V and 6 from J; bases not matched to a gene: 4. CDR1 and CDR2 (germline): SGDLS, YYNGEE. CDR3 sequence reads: CASSPWTSGSNEQFF. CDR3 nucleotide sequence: TGTGCCAGCAGCCCCTGGACTAGCGGGAGCAATGAGCAGTTCTTC.

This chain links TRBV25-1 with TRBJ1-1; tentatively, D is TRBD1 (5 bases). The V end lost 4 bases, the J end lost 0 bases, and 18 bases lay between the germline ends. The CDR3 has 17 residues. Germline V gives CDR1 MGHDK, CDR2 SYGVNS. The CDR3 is CASSGQGPDFLNTEAFF. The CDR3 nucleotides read TGTGCCAGCAGTGGGCAGGGCCCTGATTTCTTGAACACTGAAGCTTTCTTT. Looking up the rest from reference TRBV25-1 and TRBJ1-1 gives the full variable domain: EADIYQTPRYLVIGTGKKITLECSQTMGHDKMYWYQQDPGMELHLIHYSYGVNSTEKGDLSSESTVSRIRTEHFPLTLESARPSHTSQYLCASSGQGPDFLNTEAFFGQGTRLTVV.

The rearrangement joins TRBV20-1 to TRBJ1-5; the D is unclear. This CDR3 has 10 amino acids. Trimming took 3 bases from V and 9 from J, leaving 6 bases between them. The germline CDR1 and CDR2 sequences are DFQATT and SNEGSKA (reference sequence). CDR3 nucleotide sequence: TGCAGTGCTAGTTCGGGGCCCCAGCATTTT. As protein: CSASSGPQHF.

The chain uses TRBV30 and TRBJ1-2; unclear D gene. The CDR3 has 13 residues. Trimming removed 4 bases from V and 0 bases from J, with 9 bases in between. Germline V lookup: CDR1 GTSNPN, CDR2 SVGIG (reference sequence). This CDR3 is CAWTADTNYGYTF. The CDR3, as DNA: TGTGCCTGGACAGCCGACACTAACTATGGCTACACCTTC.

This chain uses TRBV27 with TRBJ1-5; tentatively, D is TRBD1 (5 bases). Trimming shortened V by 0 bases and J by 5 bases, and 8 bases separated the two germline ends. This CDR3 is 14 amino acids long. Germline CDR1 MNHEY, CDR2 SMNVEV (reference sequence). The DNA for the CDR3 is TGTGCCAGCAGTTTATCTGGGGGGGATCAGCCCCAGCATTTT. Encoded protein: CASSLSGGDQPQHF.

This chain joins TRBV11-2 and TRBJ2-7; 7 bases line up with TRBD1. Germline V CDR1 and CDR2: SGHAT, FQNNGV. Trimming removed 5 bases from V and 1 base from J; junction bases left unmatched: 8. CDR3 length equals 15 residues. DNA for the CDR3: TGTGCCAGCAGCCCAAGACAGGGTGCGTCCTACGAGCAGTACTTC. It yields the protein CASSPRQGASYEQYF.

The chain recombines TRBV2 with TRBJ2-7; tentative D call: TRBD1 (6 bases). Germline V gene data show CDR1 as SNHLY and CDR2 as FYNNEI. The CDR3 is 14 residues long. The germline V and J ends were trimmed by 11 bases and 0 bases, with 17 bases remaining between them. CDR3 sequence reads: CAGTGTGSSYEQYF. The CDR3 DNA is TGTGCCGGCACGGGCACAGGGAGCTCCTACGAGCAGTACTTC.

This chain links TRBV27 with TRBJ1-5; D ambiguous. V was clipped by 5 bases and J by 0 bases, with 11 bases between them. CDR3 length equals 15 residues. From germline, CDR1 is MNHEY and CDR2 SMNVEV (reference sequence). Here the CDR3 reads CASSPRWNSNQPQHF. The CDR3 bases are TGTGCCAGCAGTCCTAGGTGGAATAGCAATCAGCCCCAGCATTTT.

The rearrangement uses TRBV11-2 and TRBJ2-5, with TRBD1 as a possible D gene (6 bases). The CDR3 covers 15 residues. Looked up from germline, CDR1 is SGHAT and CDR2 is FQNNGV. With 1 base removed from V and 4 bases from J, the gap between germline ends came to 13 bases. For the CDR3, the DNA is TGTGCCAGCAGCTTAGTCAGGGGCCCGAGAGAGACCCAGTACTTC. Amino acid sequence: CASSLVRGPRETQYF.